This T cell receptor beta chain was profiled in a study of radiotherapy plus CTLA-4 blockade in lung cancer. This table comes from immunoSEQ multiplex PCR, and its TCRdb copy is limited to in-frame clones, with some not included. The profile shows about 100,000 clones, 83% of them singletons. The V gene lost 0 bases and the J gene lost 0 bases, with 11 bases spanning the gap. Germline V CDR1 and CDR2: SGHVS, FQNEAQ. The CDR3 is 16 residues long. This chain joins TRBV7-8 and TRBJ1-1; the D is unclear. The specimen comprised peripheral blood, sampled from a patient treated with radiotherapy plus ipilimumab. This clonotype originated in a human donor with non-small cell lung cancer who had stable disease on radiotherapy plus ipilimumab. CDR3 amino acids: CASSLAREAMNTEAFF. CDR3 DNA: TGTGCCAGCAGCTTAGCGCGGGAGGCGATGAACACTGAAGCTTTCTTT.